This TCR beta chain is from a study of blood T cells in healthy people across ages. PCR was performed a second time for about 6 to 11 cycles using a sample-barcoded 5' primer and a J-beta primer mix. TCRdb recomputed calls from the 5' RACE reads with MiXCR, one row per CDR3 protein. The table has approximately 1,100,000 distinct CDR3 sequences, roughly 45% seen once. General observations from the study: Reliance upon unsorted PBMCs precluded definitive naive versus antigen-experienced comparison. Aged donors had fewer naive CD4+ cells and lower diversity than long-lived donors. It was held that diversity estimates obtained from one million T cells represented underestimates.

With respect to this clonotype: The antigen is undetermined.

The V gene lost 5 bases and the J gene lost 4 bases, with 14 bases spanning the gap. This CDR3 is built from 14 residues. Germline assignment: CDR1 MDHEN and CDR2 SYDVKM. The TCR was taken from a woman aged 55-70 years in good health. The chain recombines TRBV28 with TRBJ1-2, with D unclear. The sequenced sample was blood. The CDR3 sequence is CASSTTETLYGYTF. The CDR3 coding sequence is TGTGCCAGCAGTACTACCGAAACCCTCTATGGCTACACCTTC.